This note documents a single T cell receptor beta chain sequence. Its antigen is not known. The data were obtained in a study of T-cell reconstitution after alpha-beta-depleted transplantation in children. Unique molecular identifiers tagged the TCRbeta library. A single record per CDR3 protein comes from TCRdb applying MiXCR to the PCR reads. This sample has about 420,000 distinct CDR3 sequences, with about a sixth found just once. V lost 4 bases and J lost 5; bases outside the gene matches: 8. Per the germline V gene, CDR1 is SEHNR and CDR2 is FQNEAQ (reference sequence). The CDR3 length is 15 residues. The study's findings and limits: At around two months after transplant, the alpha-beta T cells were reportedly derived from several hundred expanded clones that came from non-depleted graft cells. High day-60 TCRbeta diversity in some patients came from surviving recipient T cells and thymic progenitors. It was newly produced T cells that mostly accounted for T-cell counts and diversity one year after transplant.

The chain joins TRBV7-9 to TRBJ2-1; 7 bases line up with TRBD2. Material: PBMCs, mostly from graft donor cells, obtained 360 days after TCRalphabeta/CD19-depleted stem cell transplant. This receptor was taken from a boy under two years old who had a stem cell transplant for Wiskott-Aldrich syndrome, so the T cells may come from the graft donor. The CDR3, as DNA: TGTGCCAGCAGCTCAAAGGGACTATTTAACAATGAGCAGTTCTTC. Translated, it gives CASSSKGLFNNEQFF.